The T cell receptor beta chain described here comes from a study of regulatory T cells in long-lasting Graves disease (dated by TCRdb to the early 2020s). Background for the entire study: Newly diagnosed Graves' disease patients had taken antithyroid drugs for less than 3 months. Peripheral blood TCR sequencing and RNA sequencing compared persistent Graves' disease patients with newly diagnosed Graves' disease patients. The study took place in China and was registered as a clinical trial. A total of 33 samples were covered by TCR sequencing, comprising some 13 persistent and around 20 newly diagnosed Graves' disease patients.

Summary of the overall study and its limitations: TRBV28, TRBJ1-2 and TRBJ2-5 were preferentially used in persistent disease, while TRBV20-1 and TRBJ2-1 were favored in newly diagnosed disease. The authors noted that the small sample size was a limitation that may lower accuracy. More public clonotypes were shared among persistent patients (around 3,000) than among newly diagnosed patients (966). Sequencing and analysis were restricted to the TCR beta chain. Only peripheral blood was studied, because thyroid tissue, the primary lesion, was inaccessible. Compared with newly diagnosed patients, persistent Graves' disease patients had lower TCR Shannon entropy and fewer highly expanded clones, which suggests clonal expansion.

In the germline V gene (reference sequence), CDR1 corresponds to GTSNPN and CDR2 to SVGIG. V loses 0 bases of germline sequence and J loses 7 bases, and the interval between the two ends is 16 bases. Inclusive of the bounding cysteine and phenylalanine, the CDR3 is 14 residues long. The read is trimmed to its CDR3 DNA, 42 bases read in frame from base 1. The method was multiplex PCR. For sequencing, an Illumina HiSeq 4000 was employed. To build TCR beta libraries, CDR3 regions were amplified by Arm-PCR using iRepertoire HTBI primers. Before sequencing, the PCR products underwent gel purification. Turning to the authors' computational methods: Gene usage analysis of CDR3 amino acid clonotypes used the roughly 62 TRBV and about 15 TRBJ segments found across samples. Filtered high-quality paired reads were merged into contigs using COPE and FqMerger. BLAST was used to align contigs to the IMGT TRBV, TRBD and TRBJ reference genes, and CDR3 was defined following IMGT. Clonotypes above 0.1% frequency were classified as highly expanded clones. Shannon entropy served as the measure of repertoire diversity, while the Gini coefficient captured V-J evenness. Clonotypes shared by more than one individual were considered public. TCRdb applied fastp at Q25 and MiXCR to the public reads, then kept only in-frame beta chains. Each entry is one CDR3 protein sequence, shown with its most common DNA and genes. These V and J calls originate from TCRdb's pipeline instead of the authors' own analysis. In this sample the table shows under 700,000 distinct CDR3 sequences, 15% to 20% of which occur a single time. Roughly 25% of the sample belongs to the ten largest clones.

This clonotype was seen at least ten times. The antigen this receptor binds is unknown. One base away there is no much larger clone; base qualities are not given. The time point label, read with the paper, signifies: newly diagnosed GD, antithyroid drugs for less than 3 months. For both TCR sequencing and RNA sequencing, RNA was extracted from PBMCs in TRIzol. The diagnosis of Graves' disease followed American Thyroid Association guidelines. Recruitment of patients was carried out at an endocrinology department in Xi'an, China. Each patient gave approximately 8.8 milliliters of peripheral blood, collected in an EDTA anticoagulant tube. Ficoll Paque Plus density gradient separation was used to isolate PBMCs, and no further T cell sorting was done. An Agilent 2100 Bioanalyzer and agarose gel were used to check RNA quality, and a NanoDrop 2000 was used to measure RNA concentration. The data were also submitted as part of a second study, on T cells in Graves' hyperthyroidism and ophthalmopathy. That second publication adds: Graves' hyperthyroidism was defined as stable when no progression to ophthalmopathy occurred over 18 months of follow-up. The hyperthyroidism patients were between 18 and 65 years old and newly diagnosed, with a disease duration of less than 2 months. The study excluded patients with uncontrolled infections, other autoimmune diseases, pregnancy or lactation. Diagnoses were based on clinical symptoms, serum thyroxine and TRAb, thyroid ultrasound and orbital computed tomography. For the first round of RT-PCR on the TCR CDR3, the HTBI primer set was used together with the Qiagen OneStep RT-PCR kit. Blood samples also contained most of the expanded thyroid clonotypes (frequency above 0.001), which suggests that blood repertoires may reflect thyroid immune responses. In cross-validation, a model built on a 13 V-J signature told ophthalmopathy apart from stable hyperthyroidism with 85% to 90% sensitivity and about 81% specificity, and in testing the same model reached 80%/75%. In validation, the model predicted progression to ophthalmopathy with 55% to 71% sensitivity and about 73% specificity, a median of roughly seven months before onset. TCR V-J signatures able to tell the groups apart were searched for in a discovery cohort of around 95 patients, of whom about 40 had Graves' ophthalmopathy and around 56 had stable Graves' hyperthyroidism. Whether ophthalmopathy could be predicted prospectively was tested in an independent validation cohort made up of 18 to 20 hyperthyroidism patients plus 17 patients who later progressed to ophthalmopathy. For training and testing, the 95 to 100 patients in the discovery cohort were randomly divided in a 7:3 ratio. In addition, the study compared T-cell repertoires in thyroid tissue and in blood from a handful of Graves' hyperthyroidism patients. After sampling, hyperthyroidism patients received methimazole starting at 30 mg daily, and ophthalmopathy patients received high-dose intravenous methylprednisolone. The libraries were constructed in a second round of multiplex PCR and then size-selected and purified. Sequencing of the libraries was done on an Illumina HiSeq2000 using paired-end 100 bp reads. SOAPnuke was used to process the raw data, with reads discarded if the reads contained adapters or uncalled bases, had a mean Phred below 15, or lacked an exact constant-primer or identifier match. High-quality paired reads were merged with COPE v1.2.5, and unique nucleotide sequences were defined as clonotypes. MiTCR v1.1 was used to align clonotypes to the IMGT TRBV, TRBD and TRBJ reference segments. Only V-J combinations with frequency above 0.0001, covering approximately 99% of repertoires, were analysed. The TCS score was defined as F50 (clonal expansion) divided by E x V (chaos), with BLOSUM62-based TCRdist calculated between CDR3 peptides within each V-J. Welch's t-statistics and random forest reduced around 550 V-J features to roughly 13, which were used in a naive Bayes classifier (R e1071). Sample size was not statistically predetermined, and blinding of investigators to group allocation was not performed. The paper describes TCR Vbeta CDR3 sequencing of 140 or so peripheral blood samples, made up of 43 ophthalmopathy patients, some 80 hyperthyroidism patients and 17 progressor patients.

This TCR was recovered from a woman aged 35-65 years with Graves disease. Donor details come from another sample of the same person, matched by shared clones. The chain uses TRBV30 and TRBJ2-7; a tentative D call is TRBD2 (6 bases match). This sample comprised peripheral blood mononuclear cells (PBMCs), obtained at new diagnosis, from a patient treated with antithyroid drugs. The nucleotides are TGTGCCTGGAGTGTACGAACAGGACGGGGGGAGCAGTACTTC. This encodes CAWSVRTGRGEQYF.